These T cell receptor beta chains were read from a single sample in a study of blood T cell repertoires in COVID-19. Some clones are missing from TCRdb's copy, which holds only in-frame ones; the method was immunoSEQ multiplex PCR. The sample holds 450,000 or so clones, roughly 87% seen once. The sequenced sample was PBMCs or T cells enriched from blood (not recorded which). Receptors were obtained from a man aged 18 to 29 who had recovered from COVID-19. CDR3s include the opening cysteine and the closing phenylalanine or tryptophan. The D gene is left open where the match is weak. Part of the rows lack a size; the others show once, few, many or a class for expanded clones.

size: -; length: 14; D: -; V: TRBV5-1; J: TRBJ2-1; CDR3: CASSLEQGYNEQFF; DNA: TGCGCCAGCAGCTTAGAGCAGGGGTACAATGAGCAGTTCTTC
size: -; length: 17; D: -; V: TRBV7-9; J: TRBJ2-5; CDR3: CASSLAKGGSHRETQYF; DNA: TGTGCCAGCAGCTTAGCCAAGGGGGGGAGCCACAGAGAGACCCAGTACTTC
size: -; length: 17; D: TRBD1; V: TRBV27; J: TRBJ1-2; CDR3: CASSPGQGRPTNYGYTF; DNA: TGTGCCAGCAGTCCGGGACAGGGTAGACCTACTAACTATGGCTACACCTTC
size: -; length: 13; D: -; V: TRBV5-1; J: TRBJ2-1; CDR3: CASSFRGSSEQFF; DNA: TGCGCCAGCAGCTTTCGGGGGAGCAGTGAGCAGTTCTTC
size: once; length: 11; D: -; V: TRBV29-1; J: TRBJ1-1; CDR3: CSVERNTEAFF; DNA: TGCAGCGTTGAGCGTAACACTGAAGCTTTCTTT
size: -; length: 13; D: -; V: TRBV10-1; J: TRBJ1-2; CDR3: CASSDYQNYGYTF; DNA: TGCGCCAGCAGTGATTACCAGAACTATGGCTACACCTTC
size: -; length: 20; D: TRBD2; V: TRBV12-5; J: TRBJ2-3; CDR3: CASGLVKKAAERGSTDTQYF; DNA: TGTGCTAGTGGTTTGGTAAAAAAGGCTGCCGAGCGGGGTAGCACAGATACGCAGTATTTT
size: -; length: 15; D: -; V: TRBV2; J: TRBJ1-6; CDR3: CASSAGQILNSPLHF; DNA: TGTGCCAGCAGTGCCGGACAGATCCTTAATTCACCCCTCCACTTT
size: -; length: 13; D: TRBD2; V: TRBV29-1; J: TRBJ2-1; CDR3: CSVMGLAGGYRFF; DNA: TGCAGCGTAATGGGACTAGCGGGCGGATATCGGTTCTTC
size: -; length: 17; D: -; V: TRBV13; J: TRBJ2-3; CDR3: CASSLGGGASNRDTQYF; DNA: TGTGCCAGCAGCTTAGGTGGGGGGGCCTCGAATAGAGATACGCAGTATTTT
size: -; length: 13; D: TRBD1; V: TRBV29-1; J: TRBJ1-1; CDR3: CSAAGTGTTEAFF; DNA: TGCAGCGCCGCCGGGACAGGGACCACTGAAGCTTTCTTT
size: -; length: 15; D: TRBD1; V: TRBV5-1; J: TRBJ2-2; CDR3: CASRRGQGGSGELFF; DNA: TGCGCCAGCAGGAGGGGACAGGGAGGTTCCGGGGAGCTGTTTTTT
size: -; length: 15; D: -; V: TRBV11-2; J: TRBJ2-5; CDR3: CASSLATGSGGTQYF; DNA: TGTGCCAGCAGCTTAGCTACAGGGAGTGGTGGGACCCAGTACTTC
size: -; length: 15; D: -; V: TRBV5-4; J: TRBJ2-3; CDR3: CASSSLIGGAKTQYF; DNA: TGTGCCAGCAGCTCCTTAATCGGAGGGGCGAAGACGCAGTATTTT
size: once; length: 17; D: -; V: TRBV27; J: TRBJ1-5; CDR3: CASSLEWVRGRNQPQHF; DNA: TGTGCCAGCAGTTTAGAGTGGGTCAGGGGCCGAAATCAGCCCCAGCATTTT
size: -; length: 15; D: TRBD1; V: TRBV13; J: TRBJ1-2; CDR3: CASSYRDRLLYGYTF; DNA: TGTGCCAGCAGCTACCGGGACAGACTCCTCTATGGCTACACCTTC